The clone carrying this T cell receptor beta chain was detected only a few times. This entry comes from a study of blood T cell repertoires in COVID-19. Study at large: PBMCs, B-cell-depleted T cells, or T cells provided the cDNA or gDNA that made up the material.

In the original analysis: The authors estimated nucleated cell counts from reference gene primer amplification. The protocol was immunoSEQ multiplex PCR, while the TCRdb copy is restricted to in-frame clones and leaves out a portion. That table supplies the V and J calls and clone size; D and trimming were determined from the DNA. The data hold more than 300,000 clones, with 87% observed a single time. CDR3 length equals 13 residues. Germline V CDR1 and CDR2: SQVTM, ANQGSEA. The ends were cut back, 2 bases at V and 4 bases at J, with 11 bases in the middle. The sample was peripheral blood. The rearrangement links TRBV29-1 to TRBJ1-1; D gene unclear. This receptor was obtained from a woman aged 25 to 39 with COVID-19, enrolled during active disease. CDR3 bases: TGCAGCGTTGAAAAAGTAACAACCACTGAAGCTTTCTTT. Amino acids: CSVEKVTTTEAFF.